The following is a T cell receptor (beta chain) sequence with its context. Its antigen is still unknown. Germline V lookup: CDR1 SGHRS, CDR2 YFSETQ. The CDR3 spans 17 residues. J lost 0 bases, V lost 4 bases, and 4 bases had no gene match. The entry originates in a study of T cells in Graves' hyperthyroidism and ophthalmopathy. Study information: Peripheral blood was acquired at first diagnosis, ahead of any therapy whatsoever. Study results and caveats: The blood repertoire included most of the expanded thyroid clonotypes above 0.001.

There were TCR beta CDR3 regions amplified from RNA transcripts. TCR CDR3 underwent first-round RT-PCR with the HTBI primer set. TCRdb re-called the multiplex PCR reads with MiXCR, one entry per CDR3 protein. Of 690,000 or so distinct CDR3 sequences listed, 18% are singletons. Patients aged 18 to 65 had newly diagnosed hyperthyroidism lasting under 2 months. Uncontrolled infection, other autoimmune disease, pregnancy and lactation each barred patients from inclusion. The origin of this receptor is a woman aged 45-59 years with Graves' hyperthyroidism that later progressed to Graves' ophthalmopathy. The V gene is TRBV5-1, the J gene TRBJ2-1; 13 positions match TRBD2. Sequenced material: blood. The DNA of the CDR3 is TGCGCCAGCAGCAGAGGACTAGCGGGGGCCTCCTACAATGAGCAGTTCTTC. Amino acids: CASSRGLAGASYNEQFF.